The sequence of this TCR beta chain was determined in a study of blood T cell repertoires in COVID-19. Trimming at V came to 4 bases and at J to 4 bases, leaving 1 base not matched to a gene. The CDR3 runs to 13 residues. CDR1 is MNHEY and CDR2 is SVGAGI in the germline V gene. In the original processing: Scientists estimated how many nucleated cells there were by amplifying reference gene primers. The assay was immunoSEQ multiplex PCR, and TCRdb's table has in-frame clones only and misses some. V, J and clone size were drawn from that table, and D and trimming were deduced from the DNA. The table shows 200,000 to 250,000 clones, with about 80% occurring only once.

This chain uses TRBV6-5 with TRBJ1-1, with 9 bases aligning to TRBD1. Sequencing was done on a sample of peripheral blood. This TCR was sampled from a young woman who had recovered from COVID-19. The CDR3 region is CASSWGQGTEAFF. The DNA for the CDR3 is TGTGCCAGCAGTTGGGGACAGGGCACTGAAGCTTTCTTT.